This T cell receptor beta chain was observed in a study of blood T cells in healthy people across ages. Points from the study as a whole: As age increased, TCR beta diversity per million T cells fell in a roughly linear fashion.

This clonotype was observed a handful of times. Its matching antigen is unknown. Next came a second PCR, run for about 6 to 12 cycles, which used a sample-barcoded 5' primer along with a J-beta primer mix. TCRdb independently ran MiXCR on the 5' RACE reads; one entry per CDR3 protein. The sample has about a million distinct CDR3 sequences, roughly two fifths seen once. The V gene lost 4 bases and the J gene lost 4 bases, with 15 bases spanning the gap. The CDR3 sequence is 15 residues long. Ten milliliters of peripheral blood were drawn from each donor into EDTA-treated tubes. This TCR came from a man aged 18 to 29 in good health. The J gene is TRBJ2-3, the V gene TRBV12-3 or TRBV12-4; D unclear. Source material: blood. This CDR3 reads CASSSGLIGADTQYF. The CDR3 DNA reads as TGTGCCAGCAGTTCCGGGTTAATTGGCGCAGATACGCAGTATTTT.